The 32 T cell receptor beta chains given below trace back to one sample, sequenced in a study of a mutant IDH1 vaccine in newly diagnosed glioma. Repertoires were generated with immunoSEQ multiplex PCR, while TCRdb's copy carries only in-frame clones and drops some. This sample has about 56,000 clones; about 89% occur once, and the top ten carry approximately 1.5%. Which antigens these TCRs recognize remains unknown. Described time point: week 23, last vaccination. Every vaccination contained 300 ug of the mutant IDH1 20-mer peptide and was paired with topical imiquimod. Specimen: PBMCs, collected from a glioma patient whose treatment included an IDH1 peptide vaccine. The receptors here all came from a man aged 40-49 years with glioma.

The chain joins TRBV18 to TRBJ2-7; D remains ambiguous. V gave up 3 bases and J gave up 3 bases, with 12 bases separating them. Germline lookup yields CDR1 KGHSH and CDR2 LQKENI. The CDR3 has 14 amino acids. CDR3 sequence (DNA): TGTGCCAGCTCACCCATGGCTCAGAACTACGAGCAGTACTTC. Protein: CASSPMAQNYEQYF.

This clone was counted a few times. The gene calls are TRBV10-3 and TRBJ2-2; D is possibly TRBD1 (5 bases). The CDR3 extends over 13 amino acids. Germline V gives CDR1 ENHRY, CDR2 SYGVKD. Trimming took off 11 bases at V and 4 bases at J, with 14 bases between the two ends. The CDR3 spells CAGSEGATGELFF. The CDR3 DNA reads as TGTGCCGGAAGTGAAGGGGCCACCGGGGAGCTGTTTTTT.

J is TRBJ1-4 and V is TRBV28, with 8 bases aligning to TRBD1. The CDR3 sequence is 14 residues long. V trimming: 5 bases; J trimming: 7 bases; junction bases outside the gene matches: 6. Germline V gene sequence: CDR1 MDHEN, CDR2 SYDVKM. The CDR3 reads CASSITGGSEKLFF. The CDR3 nucleotides read TGTGCCAGCAGTATTACAGGGGGAAGTGAAAAACTGTTTTTT.

This chain links TRBV6-5 with TRBJ1-2; 8 nucleotides align to TRBD1. The CDR3 spans 12 residues. The V gene's germline CDR1 is MNHEY and CDR2 SVGAGI. V trimming: 6 bases; J trimming: 9 bases; junction bases outside the gene matches: 6. CDR3 protein: CASSGQGASYTF. In DNA form, the CDR3 reads TGTGCCAGCAGCGGACAGGGCGCAAGCTACACCTTC.

A single count supports this clone. The rearrangement joins TRBV2 to TRBJ2-3, with a possible D match to TRBD1 (5 bases). The germline CDR1 and CDR2 sequences are SNHLY and FYNNEI. This CDR3 has 15 residues. The V end was cut by 5 bases, the J end by 0 bases, with 12 bases between. The CDR3 is CASSRQSFSTDTQYF. The CDR3 nucleotides are TGTGCCAGCAGTCGACAGTCATTCAGCACAGATACGCAGTATTTT.

The V call is TRBV7-3, the J call TRBJ2-3, with unresolved D. The V gene lost 1 base and the J gene lost 4 bases, with 9 bases spanning the gap. The CDR3 length is 14 residues. Germline assignment: CDR1 SGHTA and CDR2 FQGTGA. The CDR3 is CASSLRSSPDTQYF. CDR3 coding DNA: TGTGCCAGCAGCTTAAGGAGTTCTCCAGATACGCAGTATTTT.

The table lists this clone with a count of one. The chain employs TRBV9 and TRBJ1-1; D remains ambiguous. The length of the CDR3 is 14 residues. Germline loops: CDR1 SGDLS, CDR2 YYNGEE. V shed 3 bases and J shed 3 bases, with 12 bases lying between them. The CDR3 bases are TGTGCCAGCAGCGCTCGGACGGACGACACTGAAGCTTTCTTT. It translates to CASSARTDDTEAFF.

V usage is TRBV9 and J usage is TRBJ2-1; TRBD2 might be the D (6 bases). Per the germline V gene, CDR1 is SGDLS and CDR2 is YYNGEE. V dropped 0 bases and J dropped 0 bases, with 10 bases sitting between them. This CDR3 spans 16 amino acids. The CDR3 spells CASSVGFGSSYNEQFF. In DNA, the CDR3 is TGTGCCAGCAGCGTAGGATTCGGGAGCTCCTACAATGAGCAGTTCTTC. Based on the CDR3 plus reference TRBV9 and TRBJ2-1, the full variable domain is DSGVTQTPKHLITATGQRVTLRCSPRSGDLSVYWYQQSLDQGLQFLIQYYNGEERAKGNILERFSAQQFPDLHSELNLSSLELGDSALYFCASSVGFGSSYNEQFFGPGTRLTVL.

The chain links TRBV5-8 to TRBJ2-1, with unresolved D. Trimming took 6 bases from V and 6 from J, leaving 16 bases between them. Germline V gene lookup returns CDR1 SGHTS and CDR2 YDEGEE. The CDR3 covers 14 residues. DNA of the CDR3: TGTGCCAGCAACCCCCTTACGAGGCCCAATGAGCAGTTCTTC. Translated, it gives CASNPLTRPNEQFF.

In DNA, the CDR3 is TGTGCCAGCAGCTTGAGGACTAGCGGGAATACGCAGTATTTT. It specifies CASSLRTSGNTQYF. The V gene is TRBV5-6, the J gene TRBJ2-3; 12 bases map to TRBD2. With V trimmed by 1 base and J by 7 bases, 1 base remained unmatched. The CDR3 consists of 14 residues. The germline V gene encodes CDR1 SGHDT and CDR2 YYEEEE.

The V and J genes are TRBV6-5 and TRBJ1-1; D remains unclear. This CDR3 contains 15 residues. Trimming removed 5 bases from V and 0 bases from J, with 13 bases in between. Germline lookup yields CDR1 MNHEY and CDR2 SVGAGI. Here the CDR3 reads CASSGVGRLNTEAFF. DNA of the CDR3: TGTGCCAGCAGTGGGGTTGGGAGGCTGAACACTGAAGCTTTCTTT.

The chain recombines TRBV2 with TRBJ2-3; a weak D match, TRBD1 (6 bases). Germline loops: CDR1 SNHLY, CDR2 FYNNEI. The V end was cut by 5 bases, the J end by 5 bases, with 11 bases between. The CDR3 length is 13 residues. CDR3 nucleotides: TGTGCCAGCAGTCCTACAGGGCTAGATACGCAGTATTTT. It specifies CASSPTGLDTQYF.

This clone was picked up one time. This rearrangement joins TRBV25-1 to TRBJ2-7, with TRBD2 identical over 7 bases. The CDR3 extends over 16 amino acids. V lost 4 bases and J lost 5; bases outside the gene matches: 14. Germline values: CDR1 MGHDK, CDR2 SYGVNS. The CDR3 nucleotides are TGTGCCAGCAGTGCCACCCTGGCGGGAGTCTTTCACGAGCAGTACTTC. Protein product: CASSATLAGVFHEQYF.

The genes are TRBV7-9 and TRBJ1-4; 7 positions match TRBD1. With 5 bases clipped from V and 0 bases from J, the junction kept 3 bases outside the gene matches. The V gene's germline CDR1 is SEHNR and CDR2 FQNEAQ (reference sequence). The CDR3 is made up of 15 amino acids. As DNA, the CDR3 is TGTGCCAGCAGCGAGGGGGCCGCAACTAATGAAAAACTGTTTTTT. This codes for CASSEGAATNEKLFF.

The chain uses TRBV14 and TRBJ1-2; D is uncertain. The CDR3 is made up of 12 amino acids. V was clipped by 1 base and J by 5 bases, with 5 bases between them. Germline V gene data show CDR1 as SGHDN and CDR2 as FVKESK. CDR3 in amino acids: CASSQGRYGYTF. DNA of the CDR3: TGTGCCAGCAGCCAAGGTCGATATGGCTACACCTTC.

V and J are TRBV18 and TRBJ1-3; tentatively, D is TRBD1 (5 bases). CDR3 length: 14 residues. With 1 base removed from V and 4 bases from J, the gap between germline ends came to 8 bases. Germline V CDR1 and CDR2: KGHSH, LQKENI. The CDR3 sequence is CASSPRGTGNTIYF. The CDR3 DNA reads as TGTGCCAGCTCACCACGAGGGACGGGAAACACCATATATTTT.

The chain couples TRBV10-3 to TRBJ1-2, with a weak D call TRBD1 (6 bases). The CDR3 runs to 14 residues. From germline, CDR1 is ENHRY and CDR2 SYGVKD. Trimming cost V 4 bases and J 5 bases, with 14 bases left between them. The CDR3 nucleotides read TGTGCCATCAGTGGACAGGCGGGCTCTTATGGCTACACCTTC. As protein: CAISGQAGSYGYTF.

The V call is TRBV4-1, the J call TRBJ1-1; no reliable D call. V was shortened by 1 base and J by 9 bases, with 6 bases between the two germline ends. Germline CDR1 reads MGHRA; CDR2 reads YSYEKL. The CDR3 is made up of 11 amino acids. Here the CDR3 reads CASSQGTQAFF. In nucleotides, the CDR3 is TGCGCCAGCAGCCAAGGGACCCAAGCTTTCTTT.

This clone was counted between two and nine times. In nucleotides, the CDR3 is TGTGCCAGCAGTGGACCGGGACAGGGCAACTATGGCTACACCTTC. Amino acids: CASSGPGQGNYGYTF. The chain recombines TRBV28 with TRBJ1-2; TRBD1 aligns across 9 bases. Germline V CDR1 and CDR2: MDHEN, SYDVKM. The CDR3 is 15 amino acids. Trimming removed 5 bases from V and 2 bases from J; junction bases left unmatched: 6.

The gene calls are TRBV2 and TRBJ2-2; no definite D call. V was pared by 7 bases and J by 6 bases, with 12 bases between. CDR1 and CDR2 from the germline V gene are SNHLY and FYNNEI. The CDR3 covers 13 residues. The CDR3 coding sequence is TGTGCCAGCACAGATCTCCCCCCCGGGGAGCTGTTTTTT. Protein product: CASTDLPPGELFF.

This sequence joins TRBV7-2 and TRBJ1-1; D is ambiguous. The germline V gene encodes CDR1 SGHTA and CDR2 FQGNSA. Deletions cut 0 bases from V and 0 bases from J, with 8 bases between. The CDR3 spans 15 residues. The CDR3 here is CASSLAPVMNTEAFF. In DNA, the CDR3 is TGTGCCAGCAGCTTAGCGCCGGTGATGAACACTGAAGCTTTCTTT.

The chain uses TRBV19 and TRBJ1-2, with 10 bases identical to TRBD1. J gave up 6 bases and V 5 bases, and 15 bases lay outside the gene matches. The germline CDR1 and CDR2 sequences are LNHDA and SQIVND (reference sequence). The CDR3 covers 17 residues. The CDR3 is CASSRKTPGQGNHGYTF. For the CDR3, the DNA is TGTGCCAGTAGTCGAAAAACCCCGGGACAGGGGAACCATGGCTACACCTTC.

The chain employs TRBV7-3 and TRBJ2-6, with 8 bases identical to TRBD2. V lost 5 bases, J lost 0 bases, and 9 bases stayed unmatched. Germline CDR1 and CDR2: SGHTA and FQGTGA. This CDR3 is 18 amino acids long. CDR3 in amino acids: CASSPQLAAGSGANVLTF. CDR3 in DNA: TGTGCCAGCAGCCCTCAACTAGCGGCTGGCTCTGGGGCCAACGTCCTGACTTTC.

This CDR3 reads CASRQGAEEQYF. The CDR3 DNA follows: TGTGCCAGTAGGCAGGGGGCGGAGGAGCAGTACTTC. J is TRBJ2-7 and V is TRBV19; 8 bases fit TRBD1. J gave up 7 bases and V 6 bases, and 5 bases lay outside the gene matches. The CDR3 contains 12 residues. Looked up from germline, CDR1 is LNHDA and CDR2 is SQIVND (reference sequence).

This clone has only one observation. The chain couples TRBV27 to TRBJ1-4; 8 nucleotides agree with TRBD1. This CDR3 is 18 amino acids long. J gave up 3 bases and V 0 bases, and 9 bases lay outside the gene matches. Germline CDR1 is MNHEY and CDR2 is SMNVEV (reference sequence). DNA of the CDR3: TGTGCCAGCAGTTTATCGAAGACAGGGGTCACGGCTAATGAAAAACTGTTTTTT. Amino acid sequence: CASSLSKTGVTANEKLFF.

In DNA form, the CDR3 reads TGTGCCAGCAGCCAAACGGGGAGCTCCTACAATGAGCAGTTCTTC. The encoded protein is CASSQTGSSYNEQFF. The chain carries TRBV4-2 and TRBJ2-1; the D gene is possibly TRBD2 (5 bases). With 2 bases removed from V and 0 bases from J, the gap between germline ends came to 8 bases. In germline, CDR1 is LGHNA, CDR2 YNFKEQ. CDR3 length: 15 amino acids.

The chain uses TRBV5-6 and TRBJ2-3; unclear D gene. V shed 1 base and J shed 8 bases, with 8 bases lying between them. Germline CDR1 and CDR2: SGHDT and YYEEEE. CDR3 length equals 12 residues. CDR3 nucleotides: TGTGCCAGCAGCTTGTTTTTGGGTACGCAGTATTTT. Residues: CASSLFLGTQYF. Drawing the rest from reference TRBV5-6 and TRBJ2-3, the complete variable domain is DAGVTQSPTHLIKTRGQQVTLRCSPKSGHDTVSWYQQALGQGPQFIFQYYEEEERQRGNFPDRFSGHQFPNYSSELNVNALLLGDSALYLCASSLFLGTQYFGPGTRLTVL.

CDR3 DNA sequence: TGTGCCAGCAGTTACGGGACAGGTTTTAACTATGGCTACACCTTC. It specifies CASSYGTGFNYGYTF. The V gene is TRBV6-5, the J gene TRBJ1-2; 8 bases match TRBD1. Germline V CDR1 and CDR2: MNHEY, SVGAGI. The length of the CDR3 is 15 residues. The ends lost 2 bases at V and 1 base at J; junction bases unmatched: 3.

The chain recombines TRBV7-2 with TRBJ1-2; 9 nucleotides line up with TRBD1. Per germline, CDR1 SGHTA and CDR2 FQGNSA. V was clipped by 7 bases and J by 0 bases; unmatched bases: 6. This CDR3 has 15 amino acids. The CDR3 loop reads CASTKTGGTNYGYTF. In DNA, the CDR3 is TGTGCCAGCACCAAGACAGGGGGAACTAACTATGGCTACACCTTC.

The J gene is TRBJ2-1, the V gene TRBV7-8; D ambiguous. CDR3 length equals 13 residues. Germline values: CDR1 SGHVS, CDR2 FQNEAQ. Trimming removed 5 bases from V and 8 bases from J, with 13 bases in between. This CDR3 is CASSPNTNDEQFF. DNA for the CDR3: TGTGCCAGCAGCCCGAACACAAACGATGAGCAGTTCTTC.

There are a few counts of this clone. The V and J genes are TRBV4-2 and TRBJ2-1, with 7 bases aligning to TRBD2. Germline lookup yields CDR1 LGHNA and CDR2 YNFKEQ. Trimming cost V 0 bases and J 4 bases; bases outside gene matches: 6. This CDR3 has 16 amino acids. In DNA form, the CDR3 reads TGTGCCAGCAGCCAAGACCCGGGAGGCGGGTACAATGAGCAGTTCTTC. Translated: CASSQDPGGGYNEQFF.

This chain links TRBV28 with TRBJ1-1, with D hard to call. Germline CDR1 MDHEN, CDR2 SYDVKM. This CDR3 region has 14 residues. Trimming left V 3 bases short and J 2 bases short, with 10 bases between. The CDR3, as DNA: TGTGCCAGCAGTTTTACAGCGACAAACACTGAAGCTTTCTTT. It is translated as CASSFTATNTEAFF.